Shown below are 21 T cell receptor beta chains from a single sample sequenced in a study of T cells in localized non-small cell lung cancer. The data were produced by immunoSEQ multiplex PCR, yet TCRdb's version contains in-frame clones alone and is incomplete. The data show tens of thousands of clones, 65% to 85% seen once. The sample was peripheral blood, taken before any cancer treatment. These receptor sequences come from a female donor at least 60 years old with stage I lung adenocarcinoma.

The chain uses TRBV28 and TRBJ1-3; TRBD1 might be the D (5 bases). Trimming left V 7 bases short and J 1 base short, with 14 bases between. From germline, CDR1 is MDHEN and CDR2 SYDVKM. There are 15 residues in the CDR3. As DNA, the CDR3 is TGTGCCAGCAAGGGACCCGGTCATTCTGGAAACACCATATATTTT. It specifies CASKGPGHSGNTIYF.

This clone came up once. The chain employs TRBV5-1 and TRBJ1-4, with D possibly being TRBD1 (6 bases). This CDR3 is 15 amino acids long. Germline values: CDR1 SGHRS, CDR2 YFSETQ. Trimming removed 0 bases at V and 7 bases at J, with 13 bases between. The CDR3 is CASSLVPGASEKLFF. The CDR3 nucleotides read TGCGCCAGCAGCTTGGTTCCGGGGGCGAGTGAAAAACTGTTTTTT. Full variable domain (missing parts from reference TRBV5-1 and TRBJ1-4): KAGVTQTPRYLIKTRGQQVTLSCSPISGHRSVSWYQQTPGQGLQFLFEYFSETQRNKGNFPGRFSGRQFSNSRSEMNVSTLELGDSALYLCASSLVPGASEKLFFGSGTQLSVL.

The chain is built from TRBV5-1 and TRBJ2-5; no clear D. With 0 bases removed from V and 2 bases from J, the gap between germline ends came to 11 bases. CDR3 length: 15 residues. Germline V gene sequence: CDR1 SGHRS, CDR2 YFSETQ. The CDR3 DNA sequence: TGCGCCAGCAGCTTGGACGGACGGAATCAAGAGACCCAGTACTTC. This encodes CASSLDGRNQETQYF.

This sequence joins TRBV29-1 and TRBJ1-1; D is unclear. Germline loops: CDR1 SQVTM, CDR2 ANQGSEA. The CDR3 has 12 amino acids. The V end lost 8 bases, the J end lost 2 bases, and 12 bases lay between the germline ends. CDR3 protein: CSHQSVNTEAFF. The CDR3, as DNA: TGCAGCCATCAGTCGGTTAACACTGAAGCTTTCTTT.

The chain has TRBV7-2 and TRBJ1-1; 7 bases line up with TRBD1. CDR1 SGHTA and CDR2 FQGNSA come from the germline V gene. This CDR3 comprises 14 residues. The ends lost 1 base at V and 1 base at J; junction bases unmatched: 0. The CDR3 DNA sequence: TGTGCCAGCAGCTTAGGACAGGGGAACACTGAAGCTTTCTTT. Its translation: CASSLGQGNTEAFF.

This sequence joins TRBV19 and TRBJ1-2, with 9 positions matching TRBD1. V was pared by 9 bases and J by 7 bases, with 15 bases of the junction left unmatched. CDR1 and CDR2 from the germline V gene are LNHDA and SQIVND (reference sequence). The CDR3 is 15 amino acids. This CDR3 is CASTPQQGAGGGYTF. CDR3 bases: TGTGCCAGCACCCCCCAACAGGGGGCGGGCGGTGGCTACACCTTC.

The rearrangement links TRBV14 to TRBJ1-1; D is perhaps TRBD1 (6 bases). The CDR3 length is 15 residues. The germline V and J ends were trimmed by 0 bases and 5 bases, with 13 bases remaining between them. In germline, CDR1 is SGHDN, CDR2 FVKESK. DNA of the CDR3: TGTGCCAGCAGCCAAGATCAAGGGGGTTTGACTGAAGCTTTCTTT. Translation gives CASSQDQGGLTEAFF.

This sequence joins TRBV14 and TRBJ1-1; TRBD1 might be the D (6 bases). The CDR3 length is 13 residues. The V gene lost 6 bases and the J gene lost 1 base, with 9 bases spanning the gap. CDR1 and CDR2 (germline): SGHDN, FVKESK. The CDR3 DNA reads as TGTGCCAGCAGAATACAGGGGAACACTGAAGCTTTCTTT. Translation gives CASRIQGNTEAFF.

V is TRBV6-5 and J is TRBJ2-1; 8 nucleotides line up with TRBD2. The CDR3 is made up of 16 amino acids. V trimming: 3 bases; J trimming: 6 bases; junction bases outside the gene matches: 10. Germline V lookup: CDR1 MNHEY, CDR2 SVGAGI. DNA of the CDR3: TGTGCCAGCAGTTATTTGAGCGGGGGCCCTACCAATGAGCAGTTCTTC. Its protein is CASSYLSGGPTNEQFF.

By frequency in the sample, this clone is medium-sized. This chain links TRBV7-9 with TRBJ1-2, with 9 bases fitting TRBD1. The germline CDR1 and CDR2 sequences are SEHNR and FQNEAQ (reference sequence). The junction had 3 bases not matched to a gene; V was cut back by 7 bases and J by 3 bases. The CDR3 sequence is 13 residues long. CDR3 coding DNA: TGTGCCAGCACTACAGGGGGCCACTATGGCTACACCTTC. It encodes CASTTGGHYGYTF.

CDR3 bases: TGTGCCAGCAGGGACAGAGGAACCCAAGAGACCCAGTACTTC. Its translation: CASRDRGTQETQYF. This chain joins TRBV7-8 and TRBJ2-5, with D tentatively TRBD1 (6 bases). The CDR3 is 14 amino acids. From germline, CDR1 is SGHVS and CDR2 FQNEAQ. Trimming stripped 6 bases from V and 1 base from J, with 12 bases between.

The rearrangement links TRBV6-6 to TRBJ2-5; D might be TRBD1 (7 bases). Trimming removed 10 bases from V and 2 bases from J, with 14 bases in between. CDR3 length: 13 amino acids. CDR1 is MNHNY, CDR2 SVGAGI, per germline (reference sequence). The CDR3 region has the DNA TGTGCCAACAGGGGCGGGGCACAAGAGACCCAGTACTTC. This encodes CANRGGAQETQYF.

J is TRBJ1-2 and V is TRBV29-1; 9 bases are shared with TRBD1. Germline CDR1 is SQVTM and CDR2 is ANQGSEA. Trimming removed 7 bases from V and 5 bases from J; junction bases left unmatched: 8. The CDR3 has 13 amino acids. The CDR3 DNA follows: TGCAGCGCTACCTCGACAGGGGGTTATGGCTACACCTTC. Its translation: CSATSTGGYGYTF.

V and J are TRBV18 and TRBJ2-5, with TRBD1 as a possible D gene (6 bases). The CDR3 runs to 15 residues. V was cut by 4 bases and J by 10 bases, with 22 bases left in between. CDR1 and CDR2 (germline): KGHSH, LQKENI. For the CDR3, the DNA is TGTGCCAGCTCACTATCACAGGGCTCCCCGGGGAACCAGTACTTC. Its translation is CASSLSQGSPGNQYF.

This chain joins TRBV5-1 and TRBJ2-1; 14 nucleotides match TRBD2. Trimming at V came to 4 bases and at J to 3 bases, leaving 9 bases not matched to a gene. Germline V gene lookup returns CDR1 SGHRS and CDR2 YFSETQ. The CDR3 consists of 18 residues. DNA of the CDR3: TGCGCCAGCAGCATAGGACTAGCGGGAGGTCTTATCTACAATGAGCAGTTCTTC. It codes for CASSIGLAGGLIYNEQFF.

CDR3: CASSYRRGQGGTEAFF. CDR3 DNA: TGTGCCAGCAGCTATCGGAGAGGACAGGGGGGTACTGAAGCTTTCTTT. The chain joins TRBV7-2 to TRBJ1-1; TRBD1 aligns across 10 bases. The length of the CDR3 is 16 residues. Germline CDR1 reads SGHTA; CDR2 reads FQGNSA. J was trimmed by 5 bases and V by 4 bases; bases with no gene match: 10.

This rearrangement joins TRBV5-1 to TRBJ2-1, with TRBD2 matching 7 bases. The CDR3 is 13 amino acids. Germline-derived CDR1 and CDR2 are SGHRS and YFSETQ. J was trimmed by 5 bases and V by 7 bases; bases with no gene match: 6. CDR3 residues: CASYPGGNNEQFF. CDR3 nucleotide sequence: TGCGCCAGCTATCCGGGGGGTAACAATGAGCAGTTCTTC.

The chain couples TRBV6-4 to TRBJ2-1; TRBD2 matches at 11 bases. The CDR3 is made up of 16 amino acids. CDR1 is MRHNA, CDR2 SNTAGT, per germline. J lost 8 bases, V lost 5 bases, and 11 bases had no gene match. Written as DNA, the CDR3 is TGTGCCAGCAGTTCGACTAGCGGGGCCCCAGAGGATGAGCAGTTCTTC. Its translation: CASSSTSGAPEDEQFF.

With regard to this clone: Other DNA sequences in the sample encode the same CDR3. The chain recombines TRBV25-1 with TRBJ1-2; D is unresolved. Germline-derived CDR1 and CDR2 are MGHDK and SYGVNS. This CDR3 spans 12 amino acids. Trimming removed 1 base from V and 8 bases from J, with 8 bases in between. DNA of the CDR3: TGTGCCAGCAGTGAATTGTATTGGGGCTACACCTTC. Protein sequence: CASSELYWGYTF.

J is TRBJ2-1 and V is TRBV30, with 14 bases identical to TRBD2. Germline V gives CDR1 GTSNPN, CDR2 SVGIG (reference sequence). Trimming cost V 7 bases and J 12 bases; bases outside gene matches: 11. The CDR3 contains 14 residues. Here the CDR3 DNA reads TGTGCCTCAGACCCCGGACTAGCGGGGGGCGGGCAGTTCTTC. Translating gives CASDPGLAGGGQFF.

This clone occurred once. The CDR3 loop is CASSSWERGQPQHF. The CDR3, as DNA: TGTGCCAGCAGTTCCTGGGAGAGGGGACAGCCCCAGCATTTT. The V gene is TRBV6-5, the J gene TRBJ1-5; a weak D match, TRBD1 (5 bases). Trimming shortened V by 4 bases and J by 7 bases, and 14 bases separated the two germline ends. The germline V gene has CDR1 MNHEY and CDR2 SVGAGI. The CDR3 contains 14 residues.